This T cell receptor beta chain appears in the sequencing data of a study of OX40 agonist ivuxolimab in advanced cancers. Produced via immunoSEQ multiplex PCR; TCRdb's table is partial and in-frame only. This table holds 66,000 or so clones, 80% to 95% found once. J gave up 5 bases and V 7 bases, and 13 bases lay outside the gene matches. The V gene's germline CDR1 is MNHEY and CDR2 SMNVEV (reference sequence). This CDR3 is built from 17 residues. This clonotype was obtained from an adult with an advanced solid tumor such as melanoma, head and neck, liver or kidney cancer. The source material was CD4+ or CD8+ T cells sorted from blood, sampled in a trial of the OX40 agonist ivuxolimab. The gene calls are TRBV27 and TRBJ2-1, with TRBD2 matching 11 bases. CDR3 bases: TGTGCCAGCACTGACGAACTCGGACTAGCGGGTAACAATGAGCAGTTCTTC. This sequence encodes CASTDELGLAGNNEQFF.